A single sample gave rise to the 4 T cell receptor beta chains below, sequenced in a study of blood T cells in healthy people across ages (dated by TCRdb to 2013 to 2016). Libraries came from 5' RACE. Sequencing used an Illumina HiSeq 2500. A second PCR of roughly 7 to 11 cycles was performed with a sample-barcoded 5' primer and a J-beta primer mix. Using fastp at Q25 and MiXCR, TCRdb reprocessed the public reads and kept productive beta chains. Merged by CDR3 protein, the rows form single entries marked with the most common genes and DNA. This sample has some 1.4 million distinct CDR3 sequences in its table, and about 40% of those were observed once. 7% to 9% of the sample rests with the top ten. Sequencing was carried out using blood. The receptors derive from a young woman in good health.

This clonotype was found a few times. The chain is built from TRBV2 and TRBJ2-7, with TRBD2 identical over 14 bases. The CDR3 consists of 18 residues. Trimming cost V 6 bases and J 0 bases; bases outside gene matches: 10. From germline, CDR1 is SNHLY and CDR2 FYNNEI. The CDR3 loop reads CASSPGTSGGTSSYEQYF. In DNA form, the CDR3 reads TGTGCCAGCAGCCCCGGGACTAGCGGGGGTACGAGCTCCTACGAGCAGTACTTC.

This clonotype turned up a few times. This chain links TRBV7-9 with TRBJ2-7, with 8 bases that match TRBD2. With V trimmed by 4 bases and J by 3 bases, 8 bases remained unmatched. This CDR3 is 15 amino acids long. The germline gives CDR1 SEHNR, CDR2 FQNEAQ (reference sequence). In nucleotides, the CDR3 is TGTGCCAGCAGCTCCGGGAGGGGATTAGGCTACGAGCAGTACTTC. Protein product: CASSSGRGLGYEQYF.

The rearrangement joins TRBV6-2 or TRBV6-3 to TRBJ2-3; tentative D call: TRBD1 (5 bases). Germline V gene lookup returns CDR1 MNHEY and CDR2 SVGEGT. V was trimmed by 5 bases and J by 2 bases, leaving 17 bases between them. This CDR3 is 16 amino acids long. CDR3 protein: CASSPPHRSLTDTQYF. In DNA, the CDR3 is TGTGCCAGCAGTCCACCTCACAGGAGCCTCACAGATACGCAGTATTTT.

The chain has TRBV24-1 and TRBJ2-5; 8 nucleotides match TRBD2. The CDR3 length is 14 residues. The V gene's germline CDR1 is KGHDR and CDR2 SFDVKD. With V trimmed by 5 bases and J by 4 bases, 5 bases remained unmatched. The CDR3 coding sequence is TGTGCCACCAGTGTCCTAGCGGGCCGAGAGACCCAGTACTTC. It is translated as CATSVLAGRETQYF.